These T cell receptor beta chains were read from a single sample in a study of early T cells in non-severe SARS-CoV-2 infection. TCRdb re-analysed the 5' RACE reads in MiXCR, keeping a single row per CDR3 protein. The sample has fewer than 95,000 distinct CDR3 sequences, around 16% seen once. This specimen consisted of whole blood, obtained at baseline. The receptors were gathered from an adult who was a healthcare worker with PCR-confirmed SARS-CoV-2 infection or an uninfected control (not recorded which). Each CDR3 is given with its conserved first and last residue. The D gene is left open where the match is weak. Clone size is stated in some rows and not others, as once, few, many or a class when expanded.

J | V | length | D | size | DNA | CDR3
TRBJ2-3 | TRBV4-1 | 12 | . | . | TGCGCCAGCAGAGGGCGGGCAGATACGCAGTATTTT | CASRGRADTQYF
TRBJ2-7 | TRBV6-2/TRBV6-3 | 13 | TRBD2 | . | TGTGCCAGCAGCCGCGGGAGGGCCATCGAGCAGTACTTC | CASSRGRAIEQYF
TRBJ2-1 | TRBV29-1 | 17 | TRBD2 | many | TGCAGCGTTCTCCCGGGACTAGCGGGAGGATCCTACAATGAGCAGTTCTTC | CSVLPGLAGGSYNEQFF
TRBJ2-2 | TRBV6-6 | 11 | . | few | TGTGCCAGCAGTTACGGCGGGGAGCTGTTTTTT | CASSYGGELFF
TRBJ2-1 | TRBV7-7 | 12 | . | . | TGTGCCAGCAGCTTAGGAGGAGGGGAGCAGTTCTTC | CASSLGGGEQFF
TRBJ2-7 | TRBV7-9 | 14 | . | many | TGTGCCAGCAGCGTATGGGACTCGACCTACGAGCAGTACTTC | CASSVWDSTYEQYF
TRBJ2-1 | TRBV7-7 | 14 | . | . | TGTGCCAGCAGCCTATACGGGACAACGAATGAGCAGTTCTTC | CASSLYGTTNEQFF
TRBJ1-1 | TRBV2 | 12 | . | . | TGTGCCAGCGGCGGGGAAGACACTGAAGCTTTCTTT | CASGGEDTEAFF
TRBJ2-5 | TRBV12-3/TRBV12-4 | 15 | TRBD2 | . | TGTGCCAGCAGTGGGACTAGCGGACGACAAGAGACCCAGTACTTC | CASSGTSGRQETQYF
TRBJ2-4 | TRBV2 | 13 | TRBD1 | few | TGTGCCAGCATACTCCACCCGGGACAGGGTGGAGACTTC | CASILHPGQGGDF
TRBJ2-5 | TRBV5-1 | 13 | . | few | TGCGCCAGCAGCCAAAGGGACGGAGAGACCCAGTACTTC | CASSQRDGETQYF
TRBJ2-3 | TRBV10-3 | 14 | . | . | TGTGCCATCAGTGAGGTCACTTACACAGATACGCAGTATTTT | CAISEVTYTDTQYF
TRBJ2-1 | TRBV21-1 | 14 | . | few | TGTGCCAGCAGCAAGGGGGGCGAAGGTCATGAGCAGTTCTTC | CASSKGGEGHEQFF
TRBJ1-5 | TRBV28 | 15 | . | many | TGTGCCAGCAGGCGGAGGGGTTCGTTCACTCAGCCCCAGCATTTT | CASRRRGSFTQPQHF
TRBJ1-2 | TRBV4-1 | 15 | TRBD1 | . | TGCGCCAGCAATCCAGACAGGGATCGGAACTATGGCTACACCTTC | CASNPDRDRNYGYTF
TRBJ2-1 | TRBV9 | 15 | . | . | TGTGCCAGCACCCTGACTCCGAGCTCCTACAATGAGCAGTTCTTC | CASTLTPSSYNEQFF
TRBJ2-7 | TRBV11-2 | 15 | . | few | TGTGCCAGCAGCTTAGGCCTAGCGCTCTCCTACGAGCAGTACTTC | CASSLGLALSYEQYF
TRBJ2-1 | TRBV5-6 | 18 | . | . | TGTGCCAGCAGCTTTTCTGTTTTCGCCGAGTATACACCCAATGAGCAGTTCTTC | CASSFSVFAEYTPNEQFF
TRBJ1-1 | TRBV20-1 | 12 | . | few | TGCAGTGCTGGACAGTCGAACACTGAAGCTTTCTTT | CSAGQSNTEAFF
TRBJ1-2 | TRBV28 | 11 | . | many | TGTGCCAGCGGCGGACCTTATGGCTACACCTTC | CASGGPYGYTF
TRBJ2-4 | TRBV20-1 | 14 | TRBD1 | few | TGCAGTGCTATCTCACAGGGGGCACAGAACATTCAGTACTTC | CSAISQGAQNIQYF
TRBJ2-1 | TRBV7-2 | 16 | . | many | TGTGCCAGCAGCCGCTTCCTGGACGGGATCCTCAATGAGCAGTTCTTC | CASSRFLDGILNEQFF
TRBJ1-3 | TRBV6-6 | 15 | . | many | TGTGCCAGCAGTTACGTAGGAGAGGGAGGAAACACCATATATTTT | CASSYVGEGGNTIYF
TRBJ1-6 | TRBV7-9 | 15 | TRBD1 | . | TGTGCCAGCAGCTTCCGGGACAGAGATAATTCACCCCTCCACTTT | CASSFRDRDNSPLHF
TRBJ1-5 | TRBV6-5 | 14 | TRBD1 | . | TGTGCCAGCAGTTACGGACAGGGGAATCAGCCCCAGCATTTT | CASSYGQGNQPQHF
TRBJ2-3 | TRBV24-1 | 12 | . | . | TGTGCCCCCAAGGGGGTGACAGATACGCAGTATTTT | CAPKGVTDTQYF
TRBJ1-1 | TRBV2 | 14 | . | . | TGTGCCAGCAAGGTTCAGCTAGATGGGACTGAAGCTTTCTTT | CASKVQLDGTEAFF
TRBJ2-5 | TRBV27 | 14 | . | . | TGTGCCAGCCGCCGGGACGGACGTCAGGGGACCCAGTACTTC | CASRRDGRQGTQYF
TRBJ2-1 | TRBV6-5 | 15 | . | . | TGTGCCAGCAGCTCCACTCGGCGGGGACACAATGAGCAGTTCTTC | CASSSTRRGHNEQFF
TRBJ2-7 | TRBV6-1 | 15 | . | . | TGTGCCAGCAGATCAGAATTCATGTCGGGGTACGAGCAGTACTTC | CASRSEFMSGYEQYF
TRBJ2-7 | TRBV2 | 15 | . | few | TGTGCCAGCAAGGAGGAGACCCTACATGTCTACGAGCAGTACTTC | CASKEETLHVYEQYF
TRBJ1-2 | TRBV7-6 | 18 | TRBD1 | few | TGTGCCAGCAGCTCCGAGGGGGGGACAGGGGCCACCTTGTACGCGATCACCTTC | CASSSEGGTGATLYAITF
TRBJ2-3 | TRBV24-1 | 18 | . | . | TGTGCCACCAGTGATTCCAAAAGACCAGACGCTAGCACAGATACGCAGTATTTT | CATSDSKRPDASTDTQYF
TRBJ1-2 | TRBV7-9 | 14 | . | . | TGTGCCAGCAGCCCATCCACACAGAACTATGGCTACACCTTC | CASSPSTQNYGYTF
TRBJ2-1 | TRBV11-2 | 15 | . | . | TGTGCCAGCAGCGAGAGCGCTCGAACAGGTTTTGGGCAGTTCTTC | CASSESARTGFGQFF
TRBJ1-4 | TRBV27 | 15 | TRBD1 | . | TGTGCCAGCAGTCAGGACAGGGGAGGGGATGAAAAACTGTTTTTT | CASSQDRGGDEKLFF
TRBJ2-3 | TRBV29-1 | 15 | . | few | TGCAGCGTTGCGAGTAGCACCCTACTGGCAGATACGCAGTATTTT | CSVASSTLLADTQYF
TRBJ2-3 | TRBV20-1 | 12 | . | few | TGCAGTGCTAGCCGAGACACAGATACGCAGTATTTT | CSASRDTDTQYF
TRBJ2-3 | TRBV20-1 | 14 | TRBD2 | . | TGCAGTGCTAGGTGGCGGGAGAGCACAGATACGCAGTATTTT | CSARWRESTDTQYF
TRBJ2-3 | TRBV28 | 16 | . | few | TGTGCCAGCAGCCCCAAAGGAGCGGGCATCACAGATACGCAGTATTTT | CASSPKGAGITDTQYF
TRBJ2-2 | TRBV7-6 | 14 | TRBD1 | . | TGTGCCAGCAGCACGGGACAGGGCACCGGGGAGCTGTTTTTT | CASSTGQGTGELFF
TRBJ2-7 | TRBV19 | 13 | . | few | TGTGCCAGTAGTACCGGACCAGGGCTCGAGCAGTACTTC | CASSTGPGLEQYF
TRBJ2-7 | TRBV6-2/TRBV6-3 | 14 | . | few | TGTGCCAGCAGTCCCGGGGGCGGGGCCTACGAGCAGTACTTC | CASSPGGGAYEQYF
TRBJ1-5 | TRBV21-1 | 15 | . | few | TGTGCCAGCAGCAAAGCGGGCCGGGCCTACCAGCCCCAGCATTTT | CASSKAGRAYQPQHF
TRBJ2-1 | TRBV28 | 13 | . | few | TGTGCCAGCAGTTTAGGCCTCTCTAGTGAGCAGTTCTTC | CASSLGLSSEQFF
TRBJ2-5 | TRBV5-1 | 13 | . | . | TGCGCCAGCAGCCGACGCACCCAAGAGACCCAGTACTTC | CASSRRTQETQYF
TRBJ2-1 | TRBV12-3/TRBV12-4 | 15 | TRBD2 | few | TGTGCCAGCAGTTTCTTTCTTAGCGGGATCGTTGAGCAGTTCTTC | CASSFFLSGIVEQFF
TRBJ2-7 | TRBV20-1 | 14 | TRBD1 | few | TGCAGTGCTAGCCTCCGGGACAGGGGGCTCGAGCAGTACTTC | CSASLRDRGLEQYF
TRBJ2-1 | TRBV7-2 | 15 | TRBD2 | . | TGTGCCAGCAGCTTAGGCCTAGCGGGAGGGAATGAGCAGTTCTTC | CASSLGLAGGNEQFF
TRBJ2-1 | TRBV10-2 | 15 | TRBD2 | . | TGCGCCAGCAGTTCCCTTAGCGGGAGGTTTTATGAGCAGTTCTTC | CASSSLSGRFYEQFF
TRBJ1-1 | TRBV30 | 12 | . | . | TGTGCCTGGAGTGTACTGGGGAATGAAGCTTTCTTT | CAWSVLGNEAFF